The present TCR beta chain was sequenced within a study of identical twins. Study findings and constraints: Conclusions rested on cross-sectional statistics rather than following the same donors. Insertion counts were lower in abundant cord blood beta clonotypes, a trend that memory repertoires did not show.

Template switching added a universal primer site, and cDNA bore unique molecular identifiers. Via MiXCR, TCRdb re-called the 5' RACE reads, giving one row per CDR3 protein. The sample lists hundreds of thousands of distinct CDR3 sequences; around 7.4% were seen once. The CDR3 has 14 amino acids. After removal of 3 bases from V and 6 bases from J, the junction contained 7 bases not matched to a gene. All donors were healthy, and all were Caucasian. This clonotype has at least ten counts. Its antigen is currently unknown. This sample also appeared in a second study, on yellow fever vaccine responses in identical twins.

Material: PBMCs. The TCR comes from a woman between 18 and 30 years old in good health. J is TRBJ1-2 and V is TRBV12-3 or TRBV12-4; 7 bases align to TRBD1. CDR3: CASSFSDREDGYTF. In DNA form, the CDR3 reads TGTGCCAGCAGTTTTTCCGACAGGGAGGATGGCTACACCTTC.